This entry lists 30 T cell receptor beta chains sequenced from one sample in a study of blood T cell repertoires in COVID-19. Data came from immunoSEQ multiplex PCR; TCRdb stores just in-frame clones and leaves some out. The sample consists of some 160,000 clones, approximately 84% of them appearing once. The sequenced material came from peripheral blood. Every receptor here comes from a woman of 80 years or more with acute or convalescent COVID-19.

This chain uses TRBV19 with TRBJ2-1; D perhaps matches TRBD1 (6 bases). The CDR3 has 15 residues. V dropped 6 bases and J dropped 0 bases, with 12 bases sitting between them. Germline V gene sequence: CDR1 LNHDA, CDR2 SQIVND (reference sequence). The CDR3 region is CASREQGSSYNEQFF. CDR3 bases: TGTGCCAGTAGGGAACAGGGAAGCTCCTACAATGAGCAGTTCTTC. Looking up the rest from reference TRBV19 and TRBJ2-1 gives the full variable domain: DGGITQSPKYLFRKEGQNVTLSCEQNLNHDAMYWYRQDPGQGLRLIYYSQIVNDFQKGDIAEGYSVSREKKESFPLTVTSAQKNPTAFYLCASREQGSSYNEQFFGPGTRLTVL.

This clone has only a few counts. J is TRBJ1-4 and V is TRBV6-6; possibly TRBD1 for D (5 bases). Looked up from germline, CDR1 is MNHNY and CDR2 is SVGAGI (reference sequence). The CDR3 contains 13 residues. Deletions cut 7 bases from V and 5 bases from J, with 11 bases between. CDR3 in amino acids: CASTPRGNEKLFF. The CDR3 coding sequence is TGTGCCAGCACCCCAAGGGGCAATGAAAAACTGTTTTTT.

The chain uses TRBV4-2 and TRBJ2-6; D uncertain. Germline V gene data show CDR1 as LGHNA and CDR2 as YNFKEQ. Trimming stripped 3 bases from V and 0 bases from J, with 9 bases between. This CDR3 region has 16 residues. The CDR3 region has the DNA TGTGCCAGCAGCCAGACGACGGGCTCTGGGGCCAACGTCCTGACTTTC. This translates into CASSQTTGSGANVLTF.

The rearrangement joins TRBV19 to TRBJ1-2, with D unclear. The CDR3 consists of 12 residues. V was shortened by 2 bases and J by 4 bases, with 5 bases between the two germline ends. Per germline, CDR1 LNHDA and CDR2 SQIVND (reference sequence). The CDR3 loop is CASSINGYGYTF. The CDR3 nucleotides read TGTGCCAGTAGTATAAACGGCTATGGCTACACCTTC.

The chain uses TRBV12-3 or TRBV12-4 and TRBJ1-2; a weak D match, TRBD1 (6 bases). Trimming removed 3 bases from V and 4 bases from J, with 9 bases in between. The CDR3 consists of 13 residues. DNA for the CDR3: TGTGCCAGCAGTTTTAGGGGGGGCTATGGCTACACCTTC. This sequence encodes CASSFRGGYGYTF.

A word on this clone: This sample also contains other DNA sequences that code for the same CDR3. The V call is TRBV19, the J call TRBJ1-5; D remains ambiguous. The CDR3 runs 12 residues. Germline V gives CDR1 LNHDA, CDR2 SQIVND (reference sequence). The ends were cut back, 5 bases at V and 4 bases at J, with 6 bases in the middle. The DNA for the CDR3 is TGTGCCAGTAGTCTCAGGAATCAGCCCCAGCATTTT. The encoded protein is CASSLRNQPQHF.

Here the CDR3 DNA reads TGTGCCAGCAGTATGGGACAGGGTAGTTCACCCCTCCACTTT. Protein: CASSMGQGSSPLHF. This chain uses TRBV6-4 with TRBJ1-6, with 9 bases identical to TRBD1. Trimming took 5 bases from V and 9 from J; bases not matched to a gene: 5. The CDR3 is made up of 14 amino acids. CDR1 is MRHNA and CDR2 is SNTAGT in the germline V gene.

The chain is built from TRBV2 and TRBJ2-3; 7 bases match TRBD1. The V and J ends lost 6 bases and 2 bases, in that order; junction bases with no gene match: 8. The germline gives CDR1 SNHLY, CDR2 FYNNEI. The CDR3 spans 15 residues. CDR3 bases: TGTGCCAGCAGGGGTGGCAGGGGGTTCACAGATACGCAGTATTTT. It translates to CASRGGRGFTDTQYF.

The genes are TRBV11-3 and TRBJ2-2, with 12 bases aligning to TRBD2. V lost 5 bases to trimming and J lost 6 bases; unmatched junction nucleotides: 4. The CDR3 loop spans 15 amino acids. Germline V gene lookup returns CDR1 SGHNT and CDR2 YENEEA. The CDR3 DNA reads TGTGCCAGCAGCCCGACTAGCGGGAGTCCCGGGGAGCTGTTTTTT. Protein product: CASSPTSGSPGELFF.

The chain employs TRBV19 and TRBJ2-2; the match to TRBD2 covers 9 bases. The CDR3 runs to 17 residues. Germline V gene lookup returns CDR1 LNHDA and CDR2 SQIVND (reference sequence). J gave up 2 bases and V 1 base, and 5 bases lay outside the gene matches. The CDR3 DNA reads TGTGCCAGTAGTATAGCCGCTAGCGGGACTAACACCGGGGAGCTGTTTTTT. Translation: CASSIAASGTNTGELFF.

This chain joins TRBV6-5 and TRBJ1-2; TRBD1 might be the D (5 bases). CDR3 length equals 12 residues. Trimming stripped 6 bases from V and 7 bases from J, with 12 bases between. Germline assignment: CDR1 MNHEY and CDR2 SVGAGI. CDR3 sequence (DNA): TGTGCCAGCAGAAACAGTAGGGGTGGCTACACCTTC. Protein: CASRNSRGGYTF.

This clone was seen only a few times. The genes are TRBV7-2 and TRBJ2-4, with D perhaps TRBD1 (5 bases). The CDR3 spans 12 residues. The germline CDR1 and CDR2 sequences are SGHTA and FQGNSA. V shed 5 bases and J shed 16 bases, with 18 bases lying between them. CDR3 nucleotide sequence: TGTGCCAGCAGCCCCGCCGGCAGGGTCGGCTACTTC. Protein: CASSPAGRVGYF.

This chain links TRBV7-3 with TRBJ1-5; the D gene is possibly TRBD1 (5 bases). Trimming removed 2 bases from V and 7 bases from J, with 9 bases in between. CDR1 and CDR2 from the germline V gene are SGHTA and FQGTGA. The CDR3 has 13 amino acids. The CDR3 protein is CASSLDGGQPQHF. The CDR3 bases are TGTGCCAGCAGCTTAGATGGGGGGCAGCCCCAGCATTTT.

The chain recombines TRBV28 with TRBJ1-4; perhaps TRBD1 as D (6 bases). This CDR3 contains 16 residues. Trimming shortened V by 5 bases and J by 0 bases, and 13 bases separated the two germline ends. CDR1 is MDHEN, CDR2 SYDVKM, per germline. The CDR3 DNA reads TGTGCCAGCAGTCCCGGGACACTGACAACTAATGAAAAACTGTTTTTT. This gives the protein CASSPGTLTTNEKLFF. The variable domain in full, with the rest retrieved from reference TRBV28 and TRBJ1-4, is DVKVTQSSRYLVKRTGEKVFLECVQDMDHENMFWYRQDPGLGLRLIYFSYDVKMKEKGDIPEGYSVSREKKERFSLILESASTNQTSMYLCASSPGTLTTNEKLFFGSGTQLSVL.

The V gene is TRBV28, the J gene TRBJ1-3, with a possible D match to TRBD1 (6 bases). The V and J ends lost 4 bases and 4 bases respectively, with 14 bases between them. Per germline, CDR1 MDHEN and CDR2 SYDVKM. This CDR3 has 15 amino acids. CDR3 DNA: TGTGCCAGCAGTTCCCCGGACAGCCCGGGAAACACCATATATTTT. Its translation is CASSSPDSPGNTIYF.

J is TRBJ1-6 and V is TRBV27; D might be TRBD1 (6 bases). The germline V gene encodes CDR1 MNHEY and CDR2 SMNVEV (reference sequence). This CDR3 is 16 amino acids long. Deletions cut 4 bases from V and 2 bases from J, with 12 bases between. The CDR3 protein is CASSSHRAPYNSPLHF. CDR3 coding DNA: TGTGCCAGCAGTTCCCACAGGGCGCCCTATAATTCACCCCTCCACTTT.

V and J are TRBV27 and TRBJ1-5; possibly TRBD1 for D (5 bases). Germline V gene lookup returns CDR1 MNHEY and CDR2 SMNVEV (reference sequence). CDR3 size: 13 residues. Trimming shortened V by 8 bases and J by 7 bases, and 15 bases separated the two germline ends. The CDR3 nucleotides read TGTGCCAGCGCCGGTACGGGGGTCCAGCCCCAGCATTTT. As protein: CASAGTGVQPQHF.

The chain uses TRBV28 and TRBJ1-5; D is undetermined. Germline V gene lookup returns CDR1 MDHEN and CDR2 SYDVKM. The CDR3 covers 13 residues. Trimming pared 3 bases from V and 7 bases from J, leaving 10 bases between. Written as DNA, the CDR3 is TGTGCCAGCAGTTTTCGAGTTTGGCAGCCCCAGCATTTT. Its translation: CASSFRVWQPQHF.

The V gene is TRBV11-1, the J gene TRBJ2-3; 10 positions agree with TRBD1. The V and J ends lost 8 bases and 3 bases, in that order; junction bases with no gene match: 5. Germline lookup yields CDR1 SGHAT and CDR2 FQDESV (reference sequence). The CDR3 sequence is 14 residues long. The CDR3 protein is CASGRDRGTDTQYF. For the CDR3, the DNA is TGTGCCAGCGGCCGGGACAGGGGAACAGATACGCAGTATTTT.

This chain uses TRBV19 with TRBJ1-3; no definite D call. Trimming cost V 9 bases and J 1 base, with 16 bases left between them. The CDR3 runs 15 residues. Germline CDR1 is LNHDA and CDR2 is SQIVND (reference sequence). The CDR3 sequence: CASRPSEASGNTIYF. In DNA, the CDR3 is TGTGCCAGCCGACCTTCTGAGGCTTCTGGAAACACCATATATTTT.

CDR3 coding DNA: TGCAGCGTTATGGTCCGAGGCCGGACTAGCGGGGTCTACGAGCAGTACTTC. Its translation: CSVMVRGRTSGVYEQYF. This chain links TRBV29-1 with TRBJ2-7; 12 bases are shared with TRBD2. The CDR3 consists of 17 residues. Germline V lookup: CDR1 SQVTM, CDR2 ANQGSEA. V dropped 5 bases and J dropped 3; count of bases not matched to a gene: 14.

This sequence joins TRBV6-1 and TRBJ1-5; TRBD1 agrees at 8 bases. Germline V gene lookup returns CDR1 MNHNS and CDR2 SASEGT. V shed 3 bases, J shed 0 bases, and the junction held 13 bases outside the gene matches. This CDR3 comprises 19 residues. This CDR3 is CASSEEGQAIGYSNQPQHF. The DNA for the CDR3 is TGTGCCAGCAGTGAGGAGGGACAGGCTATCGGCTATAGCAATCAGCCCCAGCATTTT.

V and J are TRBV5-1 and TRBJ2-1; 10 bases are shared with TRBD2. With 1 base clipped from V and 4 bases from J, the junction kept 2 bases outside the gene matches. The CDR3 loop spans 15 amino acids. Germline values: CDR1 SGHRS, CDR2 YFSETQ. CDR3 region: CASSLTSGEYNEQFF. CDR3 nucleotides: TGCGCCAGCAGCTTGACTAGCGGGGAGTACAATGAGCAGTTCTTC.

This clone was seen once. The rearrangement links TRBV6-5 to TRBJ1-1; D is perhaps TRBD1 (5 bases). The germline V gene encodes CDR1 MNHEY and CDR2 SVGAGI. The ends were cut back, 7 bases at V and 6 bases at J, with 15 bases in the middle. CDR3 length: 13 amino acids. CDR3 sequence reads: CASTRTTKAEAFF. The CDR3 nucleotides are TGTGCCAGCACCCGGACAACCAAGGCTGAAGCTTTCTTT.

This clone was recorded a few times. This chain links TRBV2 with TRBJ2-7, with D possibly being TRBD2 (5 bases). Germline assignment: CDR1 SNHLY and CDR2 FYNNEI. V dropped 2 bases and J dropped 0 bases, with 8 bases sitting between them. The CDR3 is made up of 14 amino acids. CDR3 sequence: CASSESGTSYEQYF. In DNA, the CDR3 is TGTGCCAGCAGTGAATCGGGAACCTCCTACGAGCAGTACTTC.

This rearrangement joins TRBV12-3 or TRBV12-4 to TRBJ1-1, with 7 bases identical to TRBD1. V was pared by 1 base and J by 10 bases, with 3 bases of the junction left unmatched. The CDR3 is 12 amino acids. CDR3 bases: TGTGCCAGCAGTTTAGGGTCAGGGGGAGCTTTCTTT. This gives the protein CASSLGSGGAFF.

The gene calls are TRBV4-2 and TRBJ2-5, with TRBD2 matching over 12 bases. The CDR3 loop spans 15 amino acids. The trim removed 4 bases at V and 5 bases at J, leaving 5 bases unmatched. Germline-derived CDR1 and CDR2 are LGHNA and YNFKEQ. The CDR3 sequence: CASSPTSGSLETQYF. In DNA, the CDR3 is TGTGCCAGCAGCCCGACTAGCGGGAGTCTGGAGACCCAGTACTTC.

The chain carries TRBV6-5 and TRBJ1-6; TRBD1 matches at 9 bases. CDR3 length: 15 amino acids. Germline V lookup: CDR1 MNHEY, CDR2 SVGAGI. V lost 6 bases, J lost 7 bases, and 7 bases stayed unmatched. Written as DNA, the CDR3 is TGTGCCAGCAGCCGCGACAGGGGGAAAAATTCACCCCTCCACTTT. Translating it yields CASSRDRGKNSPLHF.

The CDR3 coding sequence is TGTGCCAGTAGTATGAAGGCCAGGGGGTTCCATGGCTACACCTTC. It yields the protein CASSMKARGFHGYTF. The chain links TRBV19 to TRBJ1-2; 7 positions match TRBD1. CDR3 length equals 15 residues. V dropped 3 bases and J dropped 6; count of bases not matched to a gene: 10. Germline loops: CDR1 LNHDA, CDR2 SQIVND (reference sequence).

V usage is TRBV14 and J usage is TRBJ2-1, with 9 bases aligning to TRBD2. The CDR3 is 16 residues long. J was trimmed by 4 bases and V by 3 bases; bases with no gene match: 7. The germline V gene encodes CDR1 SGHDN and CDR2 FVKESK. The CDR3 reads CASSQGSGSGYNEQFF. The DNA of the CDR3 is TGTGCCAGCAGCCAGGGTAGCGGGAGTGGGTACAATGAGCAGTTCTTC.